This passage covers 14 T cell receptor beta chains from one sample sequenced in a study of STAT3 mutations in large granular lymphocyte leukemia. Study conclusions and caveats: Every T-LGLL patient had at least one immunodominant TCRbeta clonotype.

These receptors are not linked to any known antigen. The repertoire was sequenced with immunoSEQ multiplex PCR; TCRdb's copy has only in-frame clones and lacks some. The sample has tens of thousands of clones, about 81% seen once. Sequencing was performed on PBMCs. The receptors derive from a human donor with T large granular lymphocyte leukemia. Some clones in this sample may be carry-over from other donors' samples.

The chain has TRBV6-1 and TRBJ1-5; 8 nucleotides line up with TRBD1. Germline V gene lookup returns CDR1 MNHNS and CDR2 SASEGT. The CDR3 contains 16 residues. V shed 6 bases and J 2 bases; nucleotides not matched to a gene: 9. The CDR3 loop reads CASRENRGDGNQPQHF. The CDR3, as DNA: TGTGCCAGCAGGGAAAACAGGGGGGATGGCAATCAGCCCCAGCATTTT.

The rearrangement joins TRBV29-1 to TRBJ1-1, with D possibly TRBD1 on 6 matching bases. Trimming removed 4 bases at V and 4 bases at J, with 16 bases between. The CDR3 covers 14 residues. Germline CDR1 SQVTM, CDR2 ANQGSEA. The CDR3 DNA is TGCAGCGTTGCAAGGACAGTAAGAGGCACTGAAGCTTTCTTT. It yields the protein CSVARTVRGTEAFF.

The genes are TRBV28 and TRBJ1-6; D not certain. V dropped 3 bases and J dropped 9 bases, with 21 bases sitting between them. The length of the CDR3 is 17 residues. The germline V gene has CDR1 MDHEN and CDR2 SYDVKM. CDR3 residues: CASSFHRASVSSSPLHF. The DNA of the CDR3 is TGTGCCAGCAGTTTTCATCGGGCAAGCGTTTCATCTTCACCCCTCCACTTT.

The gene calls are TRBV10-1 and TRBJ1-5; a possible D gene is TRBD1 (5 bases). Trimming took 2 bases from V and 1 from J, leaving 6 bases between them. Germline assignment: CDR1 WNHNN and CDR2 SYGVQD (reference sequence). There are 14 residues in the CDR3. Written as DNA, the CDR3 is TGCGCCAGCAGTGAGGAGGGGAGCAATCAGCCCCAGCATTTT. This encodes CASSEEGSNQPQHF.

The gene calls are TRBV15 and TRBJ1-3; 8 positions agree with TRBD1. Per germline, CDR1 LNHNV and CDR2 YYDKDF (reference sequence). The CDR3 covers 18 residues. V was clipped by 0 bases and J by 0 bases; unmatched bases: 7. The CDR3 region has the DNA TGTGCCACCAGCAGAGATTGGGCAGGGGGCGCCTCTGGAAACACCATATATTTT. Its translation: CATSRDWAGGASGNTIYF.

This clone is medium-sized (0.01 to 0.1%) in the sample. The V and J genes are TRBV30 and TRBJ2-5; 7 nucleotides agree with TRBD1. This CDR3 spans 12 amino acids. Germline assignment: CDR1 GTSNPN and CDR2 SVGIG (reference sequence). Trimming at V came to 2 bases and at J to 7 bases, leaving 4 bases not matched to a gene. The CDR3 DNA reads TGTGCCTGGAGTAGACAGGGTGGGACCCAGTACTTC. Amino acid sequence: CAWSRQGGTQYF.

The chain combines TRBV7-8 with TRBJ2-5; 9 bases agree with TRBD1. The length of the CDR3 is 17 residues. From germline, CDR1 is SGHVS and CDR2 FQNEAQ. The V and J ends lost 5 bases and 9 bases, in that order; junction bases with no gene match: 19. Here the CDR3 reads CASSRNFPGQGQGAQYF. CDR3 coding DNA: TGTGCCAGCAGCCGTAACTTCCCGGGACAGGGTCAAGGGGCCCAGTACTTC.

This chain uses TRBV4-2 with TRBJ1-4; D is uncertain. The CDR3 is 15 residues long. In germline, CDR1 is LGHNA, CDR2 YNFKEQ. With 3 bases removed from V and 0 bases from J, the gap between germline ends came to 8 bases. In nucleotides, the CDR3 is TGTGCCAGCAGCCAGCCCGAGGCAACTAATGAAAAACTGTTTTTT. Translating it yields CASSQPEATNEKLFF.

J is TRBJ1-6 and V is TRBV7-6; a possible D gene is TRBD1 (5 bases). Trimming pared 5 bases from V and 8 bases from J, leaving 16 bases between. The germline V gene encodes CDR1 SGHVS and CDR2 FNYEAQ. The CDR3 totals 15 residues. CDR3 bases: TGTGCCAGCAGCCAACTCAGGGAGGCAGATTCACCCCTCCACTTT. It is translated as CASSQLREADSPLHF.

The chain is built from TRBV5-1 and TRBJ2-7; 7 nucleotides agree with TRBD1. Trimming at V came to 1 base and at J to 5 bases, leaving 3 bases not matched to a gene. The CDR3 covers 13 residues. CDR1 and CDR2 (germline): SGHRS, YFSETQ. CDR3 DNA sequence: TGCGCCAGCAGCTTGCAGGGGGTGGACGAGCAGTACGTC. Protein sequence: CASSLQGVDEQYV.

The genes are TRBV4-3 and TRBJ2-1, with D perhaps matching TRBD2 (6 bases). The CDR3 consists of 13 residues. Trimming took off 0 bases at V and 12 bases at J, with 12 bases between the two ends. Germline values: CDR1 LGHNA, CDR2 YSLEER. The CDR3 DNA reads TGCGCCAGCAGCCAAGAGTCTCCGGGGGTGCAGTTCTTC. This translates into CASSQESPGVQFF.

The chain has TRBV5-8 and TRBJ1-1; a weak D match, TRBD1 (5 bases). Germline V gives CDR1 SGHTS, CDR2 YDEGEE. The length of the CDR3 is 15 residues. Trimming took off 1 base at V and 2 bases at J, with 12 bases between the two ends. CDR3 sequence: CASSLLRGINTEAFF. The CDR3 DNA is TGTGCCAGCAGCTTGTTGCGGGGGATCAACACTGAAGCTTTCTTT.

This chain links TRBV4-1 with TRBJ2-3; 7 positions agree with TRBD2. CDR3 length equals 17 residues. Germline V lookup: CDR1 MGHRA, CDR2 YSYEKL. The V gene end was trimmed by 1 base and the J gene end by 2 bases; junction bases not matched to a gene: 9. The CDR3 bases are TGCGCCAGCAGCCAAGTCCCCGCGGGGGTACCCACAGATACGCAGTATTTT. Protein product: CASSQVPAGVPTDTQYF.

This clone came up once. This sequence joins TRBV28 and TRBJ2-6; D unclear. The ends were cut back, 5 bases at V and 1 base at J, with 18 bases in the middle. The CDR3 contains 18 residues. Germline CDR1 is MDHEN and CDR2 is SYDVKM. CDR3 coding DNA: TGTGCCAGCAGTCTAGTATCCGGTTCGTATTCTGGGGCCAACGTCCTGACTTTC. It translates to CASSLVSGSYSGANVLTF.